The 24 T cell receptor beta chains in this list originate from one sample, sequenced in a study of cytomegalovirus exposure and HLA in healthy donors. This PCR relied on a set of 60 Vbeta primers and 13 Jbeta primers. Sequencing used immunoSEQ multiplex PCR; TCRdb keeps in-frame clones, though not all of them. The table shows over 200,000 clones, with about 83% occurring only once. Sequences were obtained from PBMCs. The receptor set was obtained from a human donor in good health.

The rearrangement joins TRBV6-5 to TRBJ2-3; TRBD2 might be the D (5 bases). The CDR3 has 16 residues. The V and J ends lost 2 bases and 1 base respectively, with 13 bases between them. Germline-derived CDR1 and CDR2 are MNHEY and SVGAGI. CDR3 bases: TGTGCCAGCAGTTACGACTTTACGGGATGCACAGATACGCAGTATTTT. It codes for CASSYDFTGCTDTQYF.

This clone turned up a few times. The V and J genes are TRBV6-1 and TRBJ2-7; 10 bases are a match to TRBD1. Germline loops: CDR1 MNHNS, CDR2 SASEGT. The CDR3 has 14 residues. Trimming at V came to 2 bases and at J to 6 bases, leaving 4 bases not matched to a gene. The CDR3 sequence: CASSEPGQGREQYF. CDR3 DNA: TGTGCCAGCAGTGAACCGGGACAGGGGCGCGAGCAGTACTTC.

The gene calls are TRBV9 and TRBJ2-1; D remains ambiguous. The CDR3 consists of 11 residues. V was shortened by 0 bases and J by 10 bases, with 5 bases between the two germline ends. Germline loops: CDR1 SGDLS, CDR2 YYNGEE. The CDR3 DNA reads as TGTGCCAGCAGCGTAGACCGGGAGCAGTTCTTC. It yields the protein CASSVDREQFF.

The genes are TRBV7-9 and TRBJ2-1; D perhaps matches TRBD1 (5 bases). Trimming left V 2 bases short and J 0 bases short, with 11 bases between. The CDR3 has 16 residues. CDR1 is SEHNR and CDR2 is FQNEAQ in the germline V gene (reference sequence). The CDR3 DNA sequence: TGTGCCAGCAGCTTAATTAGGGGCCCCTCCTACAATGAGCAGTTCTTC. Translating it yields CASSLIRGPSYNEQFF.

This chain joins TRBV11-1 and TRBJ1-4; tentative D call: TRBD1 (5 bases). V was clipped by 5 bases and J by 3 bases, with 13 bases between them. Germline values: CDR1 SGHAT, CDR2 FQDESV (reference sequence). The CDR3 totals 15 residues. CDR3 DNA: TGTGCCAGCAGCCGACACGACAGACCTAATGAAAAACTGTTTTTT. It specifies CASSRHDRPNEKLFF.

The V gene is TRBV7-9, the J gene TRBJ2-3; tentative D call: TRBD2 (5 bases). There are 14 residues in the CDR3. Germline V gene data show CDR1 as SEHNR and CDR2 as FQNEAQ (reference sequence). The ends were cut back, 3 bases at V and 4 bases at J, with 11 bases in the middle. In nucleotides, the CDR3 is TGTGCCAGCAGCTTCTCCTTACTAGCAGATACGCAGTATTTT. Translation gives CASSFSLLADTQYF.

The CDR3 region has the DNA TGTGCCAGCTCATCCGGACAGGGGGCGCGTACTGAAGCTTTCTTT. Its translation: CASSSGQGARTEAFF. The genes are TRBV18 and TRBJ1-1, with 11 bases that match TRBD1. Per germline, CDR1 KGHSH and CDR2 LQKENI. The CDR3 is 15 amino acids. V was clipped by 5 bases and J by 5 bases; unmatched bases: 7.

V gene TRBV19 combines with J gene TRBJ2-7; 9 bases are shared with TRBD1. This CDR3 is built from 16 residues. V lost 4 bases, J lost 0 bases, and 7 bases stayed unmatched. CDR1 and CDR2 from the germline V gene are LNHDA and SQIVND (reference sequence). The CDR3, as DNA: TGTGCCAGTAGTAAGGGACAGGGTACCTTCTCCTACGAGCAGTACTTC. It is translated as CASSKGQGTFSYEQYF.

Concerning this clone itself: The germline gene is not matched at one end of the junction; a read error may be the cause. This sequence joins TRBV7-9 and TRBJ2-6; D possibly corresponds to TRBD1 (6 bases). This CDR3 region has 16 residues. Germline lookup yields CDR1 SEHNR and CDR2 FQNEAQ (reference sequence). CDR3 sequence (DNA): TGTTCCAGCAGCTTTTACAGGGTATCTGGGGCCAACGTCCTGACTTTC. Residues: CSSSFYRVSGANVLTF.

The V and J genes are TRBV6-1 and TRBJ2-7; 7 bases are a match to TRBD2. Trimming took 1 base from V and 5 from J; bases not matched to a gene: 8. The CDR3 consists of 15 residues. Per germline, CDR1 MNHNS and CDR2 SASEGT. CDR3 in DNA: TGTGCCAGCAGTGAAGTTTCGGCAGGGAGGGACGAGCAGTACTTC. It encodes CASSEVSAGRDEQYF.

The chain employs TRBV19 and TRBJ2-5, with 9 bases lining up with TRBD2. This CDR3 has 13 residues. The V segment lost 5 bases and the J segment 5 bases; nucleotides outside the gene matches: 3. The germline CDR1 and CDR2 sequences are LNHDA and SQIVND (reference sequence). CDR3 DNA sequence: TGTGCCAGTAGTCGCGGGAGGGGGGAGACCCAGTACTTC. This translates into CASSRGRGETQYF.

This chain links TRBV29-1 with TRBJ2-5, with a possible D match to TRBD2 (5 bases). The germline CDR1 and CDR2 sequences are SQVTM and ANQGSEA. The CDR3 is 11 residues long. V was shortened by 7 bases and J by 2 bases, with 8 bases between the two germline ends. CDR3 in DNA: TGCAGCGGGCGGGTTCAAGAGACCCAGTACTTC. This gives the protein CSGRVQETQYF.

The chain joins TRBV7-2 to TRBJ2-5; no firm D call. This CDR3 region has 14 residues. Germline V gene data show CDR1 as SGHTA and CDR2 as FQGNSA. V shed 1 base and J shed 0 bases, with 6 bases lying between them. CDR3 residues: CASSLDRYQETQYF. The CDR3, as DNA: TGTGCCAGCAGCTTAGACAGATACCAAGAGACCCAGTACTTC. The full variable domain, rest sourced from reference TRBV7-2 and TRBJ2-5, is GAGVSQSPSNKVTEKGKDVELRCDPISGHTALYWYRQSLGQGLEFLIYFQGNSAPDKSGLPSDRFSAERTGGSVSTLTIQRTQQEDSAVYLCASSLDRYQETQYFGPGTRLLVL.

This clone appeared a few times. The rearrangement uses TRBV6-5 and TRBJ2-7; the match to TRBD2 covers 9 bases. Germline V gene lookup returns CDR1 MNHEY and CDR2 SVGAGI. V lost 0 bases and J lost 7; bases outside the gene matches: 7. There are 15 residues in the CDR3. CDR3 bases: TGTGCCAGCAGTTACTCCCTAGCGGGAAGGGGAGAGCAGTACTTC. This codes for CASSYSLAGRGEQYF.

This clone appeared once. The chain combines TRBV30 with TRBJ1-4; the D is unclear. The length of the CDR3 is 13 residues. Trimming removed 2 bases from V and 3 bases from J, with 7 bases in between. Germline CDR1 reads GTSNPN; CDR2 reads SVGIG (reference sequence). The CDR3 loop reads CAWSRQANEKLFF. The CDR3 nucleotides read TGTGCCTGGAGTAGGCAGGCTAATGAAAAACTGTTTTTT.

The chain recombines TRBV5-1 with TRBJ2-1; 7 nucleotides line up with TRBD2. CDR1 and CDR2 (germline): SGHRS, YFSETQ. V lost 2 bases to trimming and J lost 6 bases; unmatched junction nucleotides: 14. The CDR3 runs 17 residues. Here the CDR3 reads CASSLGSGISSGNEQFF. CDR3 nucleotide sequence: TGCGCCAGCAGCTTAGGAAGCGGGATTAGTTCGGGCAATGAGCAGTTCTTC.

This chain joins TRBV6-5 and TRBJ2-7, with 13 nucleotides matching TRBD2. The J segment lost 4 bases and the V segment lost 5 bases, leaving 5 bases of the junction unmatched. The germline V gene encodes CDR1 MNHEY and CDR2 SVGAGI. The CDR3 consists of 15 residues. As DNA, the CDR3 is TGTGCCAGCAGTACCCGACTAGCGGGAGGTTACGAGCAGTACTTC. Translating it yields CASSTRLAGGYEQYF.

The rearrangement joins TRBV2 to TRBJ2-1; 14 bases map to TRBD2. The CDR3 extends over 15 amino acids. Unmatched junction bases numbered 7, after V lost 6 bases and J lost 9 bases. The germline gives CDR1 SNHLY, CDR2 FYNNEI. In DNA, the CDR3 is TGTGCCAGCAGAGCAGGGACTAGCGGGAGCCCTGAGCAGTTCTTC. The encoded protein is CASRAGTSGSPEQFF.

J is TRBJ2-5 and V is TRBV28, with 7 bases lining up with TRBD1. Trimming cost V 3 bases and J 4 bases; bases outside gene matches: 5. Germline assignment: CDR1 MDHEN and CDR2 SYDVKM. The CDR3 runs 14 residues. The DNA of the CDR3 is TGTGCCAGCAGTTTCACAGGGGTTGGAGAGACCCAGTACTTC. Translation gives CASSFTGVGETQYF. The full variable domain, in which reference TRBV28 and TRBJ2-5 provide the parts outside the CDR3, is DVKVTQSSRYLVKRTGEKVFLECVQDMDHENMFWYRQDPGLGLRLIYFSYDVKMKEKGDIPEGYSVSREKKERFSLILESASTNQTSMYLCASSFTGVGETQYFGPGTRLLVL.

The genes are TRBV15 and TRBJ2-3; D remains unclear. The ends were cut back, 2 bases at V and 13 bases at J, with 16 bases in the middle. The germline CDR1 and CDR2 sequences are LNHNV and YYDKDF (reference sequence). The CDR3 sequence is 13 residues long. The CDR3 DNA sequence: TGTGCCACCAGCAGAACCCAAACCGAGACAAAGTATTTT. It yields the protein CATSRTQTETKYF.

Of note for this clone: The identical CDR3 is also encoded by other nucleotide sequences in the sample. This sequence joins TRBV7-8 and TRBJ2-3, with a possible D match to TRBD2 (6 bases). Germline V gene lookup returns CDR1 SGHVS and CDR2 FQNEAQ. The CDR3 totals 14 residues. Trimming took 3 bases from V and 0 from J, leaving 7 bases between them. As DNA, the CDR3 is TGTGCCAGCAGCTTGGCGGGGAGCACAGATACGCAGTATTTT. Its protein product is CASSLAGSTDTQYF.

The CDR3 DNA is TGCGCCAGCAGCCCTACAGGACCGACAGGGGAAAGCTTTTCCTATAATTCACCCCTCCACTTT. This codes for CASSPTGPTGESFSYNSPLHF. V usage is TRBV5-1 and J usage is TRBJ1-6; TRBD1 matches 8 bases. J lost 1 base, V lost 4 bases, and 19 bases had no gene match. The CDR3 is 21 residues long. Germline lookup yields CDR1 SGHRS and CDR2 YFSETQ.

The J gene is TRBJ1-4, the V gene TRBV19; 8 nucleotides line up with TRBD1. This CDR3 comprises 14 residues. Germline V gene data show CDR1 as LNHDA and CDR2 as SQIVND (reference sequence). The V gene end was trimmed by 5 bases and the J gene end by 7 bases; junction bases not matched to a gene: 6. The CDR3 sequence is CASSEDRAREKLFF. The CDR3 region has the DNA TGTGCCAGTAGTGAGGACAGGGCTCGTGAAAAACTGTTTTTT.

Remarks on this clone: Different DNA sequences within this sample yield the same CDR3. V usage is TRBV19 and J usage is TRBJ2-6; D possibly corresponds to TRBD2 (5 bases). CDR3 length: 15 residues. Germline CDR1 LNHDA, CDR2 SQIVND (reference sequence). The V and J ends lost 1 base and 4 bases respectively, with 8 bases between them. This CDR3 reads CASSIGGSGANVLTF. For the CDR3, the DNA is TGTGCCAGTAGTATAGGAGGGTCGGGGGCCAACGTCCTGACTTTC.